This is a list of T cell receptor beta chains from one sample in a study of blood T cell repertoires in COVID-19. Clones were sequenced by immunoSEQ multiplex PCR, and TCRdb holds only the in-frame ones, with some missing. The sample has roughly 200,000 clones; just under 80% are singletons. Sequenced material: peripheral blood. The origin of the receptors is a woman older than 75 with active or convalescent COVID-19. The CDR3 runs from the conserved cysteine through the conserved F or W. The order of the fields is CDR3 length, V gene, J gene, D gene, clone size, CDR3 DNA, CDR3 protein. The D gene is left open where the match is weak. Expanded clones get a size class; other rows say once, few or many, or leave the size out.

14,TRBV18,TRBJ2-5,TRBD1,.,TGTGCCAGCTCATTTTCCGGGACAGGGGAAGCCCAGTACTTC,CASSFSGTGEAQYF
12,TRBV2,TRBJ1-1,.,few,TGTGTGTCACAGGGCGAAGACACTGAAGCTTTCTTT,CVSQGEDTEAFF
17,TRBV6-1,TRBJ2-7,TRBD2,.,TGTGCCAGCAGTGTCACGGGGCTAGCGGGGGGGCAGGGCGAGCAGTACTTC,CASSVTGLAGGQGEQYF
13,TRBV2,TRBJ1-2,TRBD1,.,TGTGCCAGCGGCAAAGGACAGGCGGATGGCTACACCTTC,CASGKGQADGYTF
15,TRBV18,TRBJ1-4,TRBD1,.,TGTGCCAGCTCACCCTCGGCAGGGGGTACTGAAAAACTGTTTTTT,CASSPSAGGTEKLFF
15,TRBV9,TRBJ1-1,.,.,TGTGCCAGCAGCGTAGCTCAGGGCTCGAACACTGAAGCTTTCTTT,CASSVAQGSNTEAFF
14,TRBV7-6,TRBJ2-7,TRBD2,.,TGTGCCAGCAGCCTAACTAGCGGGACCTACGAGCAGTACTTC,CASSLTSGTYEQYF
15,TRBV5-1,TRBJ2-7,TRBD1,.,TGCGCCAGCAGCTTGGGGGACAGGGCCACCTACGAGCAGTACTTC,CASSLGDRATYEQYF
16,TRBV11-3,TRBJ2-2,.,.,TGTGCCAGCAGCTCTTTTGGGCATTCGAACACCGGGGAGCTGTTTTTT,CASSSFGHSNTGELFF
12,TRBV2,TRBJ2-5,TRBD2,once,TGTGCCAGCCGTCTAGCGGGAAAGACCCAGTACTTC,CASRLAGKTQYF
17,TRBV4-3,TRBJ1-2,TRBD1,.,TGCGCCAGCAGCCAAGATGGGGGGGACAGGGGGCTTCTTGGCTACACCTTC,CASSQDGGDRGLLGYTF
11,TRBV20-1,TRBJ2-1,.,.,TGCAGTGCTAGCCCCGGGGGTGAGCAGTTCTTC,CSASPGGEQFF
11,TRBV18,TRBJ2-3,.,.,TGTGCCAGCTTCAACACAGATACGCAGTATTTT,CASFNTDTQYF
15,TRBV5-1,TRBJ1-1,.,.,TGCGCCAGCAGCTTGGCCGAACAAGGGAGCACTGAAGCTTTCTTT,CASSLAEQGSTEAFF
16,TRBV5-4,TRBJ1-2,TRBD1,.,TGTGCCAGCAGCTCAACCCGGGACAGGGGTAACTATGGCTACACCTTC,CASSSTRDRGNYGYTF
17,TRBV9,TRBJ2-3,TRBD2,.,TGTGCCAGCAGCTCTAGCGGGGGGAGATCTAGCACAGATACGCAGTATTTT,CASSSSGGRSSTDTQYF
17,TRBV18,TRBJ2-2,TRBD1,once,TGTGCCAGCTCAGTTAGACAGGGGGCTGCGAACACCGGGGAGCTGTTTTTT,CASSVRQGAANTGELFF
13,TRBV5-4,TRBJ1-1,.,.,TGTGCCAGCAGCTTGGGACAGGCCTCTGAAGCTTTCTTT,CASSLGQASEAFF
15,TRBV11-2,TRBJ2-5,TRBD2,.,TGTGCCAGCAGCCCCTCCCCAACTAGCGAAGAGACCCAGTACTTC,CASSPSPTSEETQYF
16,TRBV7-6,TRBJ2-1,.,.,TGTGCCAGCACCATGACTGTTGCGAGCTCCTACAATGAGCAGTTCTTC,CASTMTVASSYNEQFF
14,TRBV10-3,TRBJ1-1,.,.,TGTGCCATCAGTTCAGATCAGGGGTTCACTGAAGCTTTCTTT,CAISSDQGFTEAFF
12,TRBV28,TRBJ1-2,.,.,TGTGCCAGCAGGCTAGCGGCGGGAACGGACACCTTC,CASRLAAGTDTF
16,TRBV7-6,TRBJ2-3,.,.,TGTGCCAGCAGCTTAGACCGGGTCGGGGGCACAGATACGCAGTATTTT,CASSLDRVGGTDTQYF
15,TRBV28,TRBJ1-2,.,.,TGTGCCAGCAGTCAACCACGGACAGACAACTATGGCTACACCTTC,CASSQPRTDNYGYTF
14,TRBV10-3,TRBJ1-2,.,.,TGTGCCATCAGACCACAGGGAGGGGACTATGGCTACACCTTC,CAIRPQGGDYGYTF
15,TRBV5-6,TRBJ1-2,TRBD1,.,TGTGCCAGCAGCTTGGGGGCGACAGGGGACTATGGCTACACCTTC,CASSLGATGDYGYTF
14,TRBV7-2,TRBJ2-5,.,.,TGTGCCAGCAGCTTAGAGGTTAGCGGTGGGACCCAGTACTTC,CASSLEVSGGTQYF
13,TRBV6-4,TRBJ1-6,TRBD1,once,TGTGCCAGCAGTCAGACAGGGGGTTCACCCCTCCACTTT,CASSQTGGSPLHF
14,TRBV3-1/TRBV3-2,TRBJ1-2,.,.,TGTGCCAGCAGCCAATTTGGCGGTAACTATGGCTACACCTTC,CASSQFGGNYGYTF
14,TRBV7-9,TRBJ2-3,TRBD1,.,TGTGCCAGCAGCTTACTACAGGGGGCGGATACGCAGTATTTT,CASSLLQGADTQYF
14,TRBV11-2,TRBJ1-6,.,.,TGTGCCAGCAGCTTTAACTCCTATAATTCACCCCTCCACTTT,CASSFNSYNSPLHF
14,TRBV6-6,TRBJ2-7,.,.,TGTGCCACCTTCTCCCAGACAGTCTCCTACGAGCAGTACTTC,CATFSQTVSYEQYF
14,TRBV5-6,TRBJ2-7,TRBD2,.,TGTGCCAGCCACCTAGCGGGGGGAAACTACGAGCAGTACTTC,CASHLAGGNYEQYF
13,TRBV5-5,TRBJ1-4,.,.,TGTGCCAGCAGCTTGTGGGGCGATGAAAAACTGTTTTTT,CASSLWGDEKLFF
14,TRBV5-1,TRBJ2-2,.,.,TGCGCCAGCAGCTTGGAGAGGAACACCGGGGAGCTGTTTTTT,CASSLERNTGELFF
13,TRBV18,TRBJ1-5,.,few,TGTGCCAGCTCATCCGACAGGAATCAGCCCCAGCATTTT,CASSSDRNQPQHF
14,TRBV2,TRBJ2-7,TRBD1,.,TGTGCCAGCAGTAGGGACAGGGGGGAATACGAGCAGTACTTC,CASSRDRGEYEQYF
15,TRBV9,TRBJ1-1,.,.,TGTGCCAGCAGCGCCTTCGGACTTTCCGCGTCAGAAGCTTTCTTT,CASSAFGLSASEAFF
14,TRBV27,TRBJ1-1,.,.,TGTGCCAGCAGTTTACGCAGACAGGCGAGTGAAGCTTTCTTT,CASSLRRQASEAFF
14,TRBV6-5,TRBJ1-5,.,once,TGTGCCAGCAAAGATGGGGGGGCGAGTCAGCCCCAGCATTTT,CASKDGGASQPQHF
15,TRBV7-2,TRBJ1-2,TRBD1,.,TGTGCCAGCAGCTCACCGGGACAGGGGATCTATGGCTACACCTTC,CASSSPGQGIYGYTF
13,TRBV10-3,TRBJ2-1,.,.,TGTGCCATCACGAGCACTGGCTACAATGAGCAGTTCTTC,CAITSTGYNEQFF
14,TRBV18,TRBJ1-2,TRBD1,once,TGTGCCAGCTCACCGACAGGGATCAACTATGGCTACACCTTC,CASSPTGINYGYTF
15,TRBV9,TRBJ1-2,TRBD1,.,TGTGCCAGCAGCACCGGGACAGGAGGCGGCTATGGCTACACCTTC,CASSTGTGGGYGYTF
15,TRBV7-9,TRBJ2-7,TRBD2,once,TGTGCCAGCAGCGGACGGACTAGCGGGGACTACGAGCAGTACTTC,CASSGRTSGDYEQYF
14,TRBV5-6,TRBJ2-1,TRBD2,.,TGTGCCAGCAGCACTGGACTAGAGTCCAATGAGCAGTTCTTC,CASSTGLESNEQFF
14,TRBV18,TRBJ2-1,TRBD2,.,TGTGCCAGCTCACCCCGGACTAGCGGGGGTGAGCAGTTCTTC,CASSPRTSGGEQFF
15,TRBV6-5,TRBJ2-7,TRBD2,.,TGTGCCAGCAGGCCCCCCTCTAGCGGCTCCTACGAGCAGTACTTC,CASRPPSSGSYEQYF
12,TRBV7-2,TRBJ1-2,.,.,TGTGCCAGCAGCCCCCCCGGGTATGGCTACACCTTC,CASSPPGYGYTF
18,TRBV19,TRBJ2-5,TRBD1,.,TGTGCCAGTAGTATAGTGTACCGGGACAGCGCCCTCCAAGAGACCCAGTACTTC,CASSIVYRDSALQETQYF
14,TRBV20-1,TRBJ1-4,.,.,TGCAGTGCTAGTGGGGGCAGAGTAAATGAAAAACTGTTTTTT,CSASGGRVNEKLFF
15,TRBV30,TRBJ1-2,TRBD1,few,TGTGCCTGGAGATTCCAGGGACAGCCTAACTATGGCTACACCTTC,CAWRFQGQPNYGYTF